The 14 T cell receptor beta chains below come from one sample, sequenced in a study of graft-versus-host responses after intestinal transplantation. Profiling relied on immunoSEQ multiplex PCR, and the TCRdb table lists in-frame clones only, not all of them. The sample holds over 45,000 clones, 80% to 90% seen once. Specimen: PBMCs, collected 26 days after transplant. These receptors all stem from a human patient who received an intestinal transplant, so some T cells may come from the graft donor.

The rearrangement uses TRBV29-1 and TRBJ1-2, with 7 positions matching TRBD1. Losses at the gene ends were 1 base for V and 8 bases for J; bases not matched to a gene: 7. Germline assignment: CDR1 SQVTM and CDR2 ANQGSEA. The CDR3 runs 13 residues. CDR3 region: CSVEGRYRGGYTF. The DNA for the CDR3 is TGCAGCGTTGAAGGTCGTTACAGGGGCGGCTACACCTTC.

The rearrangement uses TRBV4-1 and TRBJ2-3; a possible D gene is TRBD2 (6 bases). Trimming shortened V by 0 bases and J by 3 bases, and 13 bases separated the two germline ends. The CDR3 spans 16 residues. Germline V gene data show CDR1 as MGHRA and CDR2 as YSYEKL. CDR3 sequence: CASSQDSGLGTDTQYF. The CDR3 nucleotides read TGCGCCAGCAGCCAAGATTCGGGACTCGGGACAGATACGCAGTATTTT.

A note on this clone: The same CDR3 arises from other DNA sequences in this sample as well. V gene TRBV6-5 combines with J gene TRBJ1-1, with no clear D. Germline lookup yields CDR1 MNHEY and CDR2 SVGAGI. This CDR3 comprises 14 residues. With 0 bases removed from V and 1 base from J, the gap between germline ends came to 6 bases. The CDR3 sequence: CASSYSAGNTEAFF. CDR3 bases: TGTGCCAGCAGTTACTCGGCTGGGAACACTGAAGCTTTCTTT.

The genes are TRBV29-1 and TRBJ1-2, with D possibly being TRBD1 (6 bases). The ends were cut back, 3 bases at V and 5 bases at J, with 13 bases in the middle. Germline V gene lookup returns CDR1 SQVTM and CDR2 ANQGSEA. There are 13 residues in the CDR3. CDR3 DNA sequence: TGCAGCGTTGAGGGGGGGGCGCTATATGGCTACACCTTC. This encodes CSVEGGALYGYTF.

V and J are TRBV6-5 and TRBJ2-3; maybe TRBD2 (6 bases). V dropped 7 bases and J dropped 8 bases, with 16 bases sitting between them. Germline V gene data show CDR1 as MNHEY and CDR2 as SVGAGI. The CDR3 is 13 amino acids. The CDR3 nucleotides read TGTGCCAGCAAAGGGCTCCGGGGGATTACGCAGTATTTT. This gives the protein CASKGLRGITQYF.

The rearrangement joins TRBV7-2 to TRBJ2-7; 8 bases are shared with TRBD2. Germline V gene lookup returns CDR1 SGHTA and CDR2 FQGNSA. This CDR3 region has 14 residues. With 0 bases clipped from V and 3 bases from J, the junction kept 1 base outside the gene matches. Here the CDR3 reads CASSLARGGYEQYF. CDR3 sequence (DNA): TGTGCCAGCAGCTTAGCCCGGGGGGGCTACGAGCAGTACTTC.

This clone was recorded a few times. The CDR3 region is CASLVRGLSNQPQHF. The DNA of the CDR3 is TGTGCCAGCCTCGTTAGGGGGTTGAGCAATCAGCCCCAGCATTTT. This sequence joins TRBV28 and TRBJ1-5, with D possibly matching TRBD1 (6 bases). The CDR3 spans 15 residues. V was pared by 8 bases and J by 1 base, with 15 bases between. Germline values: CDR1 MDHEN, CDR2 SYDVKM.

J is TRBJ2-7 and V is TRBV10-3; tentatively, D is TRBD1 (6 bases). CDR3 length: 12 residues. V was cut by 6 bases and J by 4 bases, with 10 bases left in between. Per the germline V gene, CDR1 is ENHRY and CDR2 is SYGVKD. The CDR3: CAISEQGYEQYF. CDR3 coding DNA: TGTGCCATCAGCGAACAGGGTTACGAGCAGTACTTC.

This chain joins TRBV27 and TRBJ1-3; possibly TRBD1 for D (5 bases). The CDR3 is made up of 16 amino acids. The germline CDR1 and CDR2 sequences are MNHEY and SMNVEV (reference sequence). V lost 6 bases, J lost 1 base, and 16 bases lay in between. CDR3 in DNA: TGTGCCAGCAGCTCGTCAGGGTTTAGTTCTGGAAACACCATATATTTT. It is translated as CASSSSGFSSGNTIYF.

The V gene is TRBV6-5, the J gene TRBJ1-1, with D perhaps matching TRBD1 (6 bases). V was cut by 2 bases and J by 8 bases, with 15 bases left in between. CDR1 is MNHEY, CDR2 SVGAGI, per germline. The CDR3 runs 14 residues. In nucleotides, the CDR3 is TGTGCCAGCAGTTACGGGCAGGGGTTAGCCGAAGCTTTCTTT. Residues: CASSYGQGLAEAFF.

This chain links TRBV19 with TRBJ2-2, with 7 bases aligning to TRBD1. After removal of 5 bases from V and 0 bases from J, the junction contained 9 bases not matched to a gene. CDR1 and CDR2 from the germline V gene are LNHDA and SQIVND (reference sequence). This CDR3 comprises 17 residues. CDR3 region: CASSPYRDSANTGELFF. The CDR3, as DNA: TGTGCCAGTAGTCCTTATAGGGACAGCGCGAACACCGGGGAGCTGTTTTTT.

The genes are TRBV5-1 and TRBJ2-3; D ambiguous. This CDR3 has 13 residues. V dropped 7 bases and J dropped 2 bases, with 11 bases sitting between them. Germline V lookup: CDR1 SGHRS, CDR2 YFSETQ. CDR3 sequence reads: CASSGAATDTQYF. In nucleotides, the CDR3 is TGCGCCAGCTCCGGTGCGGCCACAGATACGCAGTATTTT.

CDR3 nucleotide sequence: TGTGCCAGCAGTTTATTCGTGGACAGGGTAAACTACAATGAGCAGTTCTTC. Protein product: CASSLFVDRVNYNEQFF. The J gene is TRBJ2-1, the V gene TRBV28, with 8 bases that match TRBD1. Germline V gene data show CDR1 as MDHEN and CDR2 as SYDVKM. The CDR3 sequence is 17 residues long. V was clipped by 1 base and J by 3 bases; unmatched bases: 8.

This clone was found a few times. The chain carries TRBV28 and TRBJ1-2; a possible D gene is TRBD1 (6 bases). Germline CDR1 and CDR2: MDHEN and SYDVKM. The germline V and J ends were trimmed by 2 bases and 6 bases, with 10 bases remaining between them. CDR3 length equals 13 residues. Written as DNA, the CDR3 is TGTGCCAGCAGTTTACCACAGGGAGATGGCTACACCTTC. This codes for CASSLPQGDGYTF.